This record looks at one T cell receptor beta chain sequence and its context. This clonotype was observed a handful of times. Its target antigen remains unknown. Nothing much larger sits one base from this clone, and base qualities are not available. Its CDR3 holds 13 amino acids, cysteine through phenylalanine. Just the 39-base CDR3 DNA is kept, in frame starting at base 1. The germline V gene yields ENHRY for CDR1 and SYGVKD for CDR2. Cut back by 3 bases and 6 bases, the V and J ends lie 10 bases apart. This entry is derived from a study (dated by TCRdb to the mid-2010s). About the investigation overall: The study set out to test whether tumor-infiltrating Tregs in breast cancer get recruited from blood Tregs or are instead converted in situ from other CD4+ T cell subsets. Overall results and qualifications from the work: Tumor-infiltrating Treg TCR alpha and beta sequences overlapped most with tumor naive CD4+ T cells, then with blood naive CD4+ T cells. The larger-cohort validation was restricted to a single TCR beta V-J rearrangement rather than whole repertoires. Tumor memory CD4+ T cell TCR gene usage clustered with blood and lymph node memory CD4+ cells and lymph node naive CD4+ cells.

The memory CD4+ T cell population was isolated based on a CD4+CD45RO+CD25- phenotype. Tregs, naive and memory CD4+ T cells from tumor, blood and ipsilateral draining lymph nodes of a few breast cancer patients underwent full-length TCR alpha and beta sequencing. Tumor tissue, along with lymph nodes from ipsilateral axillary dissection, was perfused with PBS, minced, and then digested using collagenase I and hyaluronidase. FACS confirmed that the sorted cell populations were more than 90% pure. Full-length TCR variable regions were amplified by 5' RACE PCR with constant-region reverse primers, and semi-nested PCR with Nested Universal Primer A was subsequently performed. The ReliaPrep RNA Cell Miniprep System was used to extract total RNA, which was then reverse transcribed into 5'RACE-ready cDNA with the SMARTer RACE 5'/3' Kit. Multiplex adaptors were used to barcode full-length TCR alpha and beta libraries, and the barcoded libraries were sequenced on an Illumina MiSeq. Turning to the authors' computational methods: For each of nine subset-tissue groups, sequencing data from the five patients were pooled, and the groups were compared by unsupervised clustering of TCR gene usage. The Morisita-Horn index was used to calculate repertoire similarity, with shared sequences weighted according to their contribution to each repertoire. The public reads were reanalyzed by TCRdb: fastp trimming at Q25, MiXCR alignment, in-frame beta chains only. Rows are unified per CDR3 protein, each entry keeping the most common DNA and genes. These V and J calls rely on TCRdb rather than the paper's analysis. Recorded for this sample are tens of thousands of distinct CDR3 sequences; more than 25% of them occurred a single time. Together, the top ten hold roughly 3.3% of the sample.

The chain joins TRBV10-3 to TRBJ2-3, with the D assignment possibly TRBD1 or TRBD2, given 5 matching bases for each. The receptor comes from a female donor with breast cancer. Sequences were obtained from tumor-infiltrating memory CD4+ T cells sorted from the breast tumor. This specimen's cell subset or site label, per the study, means: memory CD4+ T cells, CD4+CD45RO+CD25-. The CDR3 protein sequence reads: CAISDARGDTQYF. The DNA is as follows: TGTGCCATCAGTGATGCCCGGGGCGATACGCAGTATTTT.